This paragraph reports one T cell receptor beta chain. As yet, its antigen is unknown. This sample is part of a study of OX40 agonist ivuxolimab in advanced cancers. Study details: Patients were given ivuxolimab, an antibody that agonizes OX40 (CD134). Males comprised about 84% of the group, whose mean age was 60 years (range roughly 23 to 90). Checkpoint inhibitors had been given previously to around 38% of patients. General study results and limits: Partial responders treated at 0.1-3.0 mg/kg exhibited clonal expansion among the lowest measured.

The CDR3 covers 16 residues. J was trimmed by 2 bases and V by 1 base; bases with no gene match: 5. Germline CDR1 is SGHAT and CDR2 is FQNNGV. Only in-frame clones appear in the TCRdb table, and some are missing; sequencing was by immunoSEQ multiplex PCR. The data show about 64,000 clones, more than 80% seen once. Specimen: CD4+ or CD8+ T cells sorted from blood, collected in a trial of the OX40 agonist ivuxolimab. The V and J genes are TRBV11-2 and TRBJ2-3, with TRBD2 identical over 8 bases. The receptor comes from an adult with an advanced solid tumor such as melanoma, head and neck, liver or kidney cancer. The CDR3 sequence is CASSLGLAGSTDTQYF. The DNA for the CDR3 is TGTGCCAGCAGCTTAGGGCTAGCGGGTTCCACAGATACGCAGTATTTT.